Shown below are 5 T cell receptor beta chains from a single sample sequenced in a study of blood T cell repertoires in COVID-19 (TCRdb year 2020). Receptors were amplified or captured by the immunoSEQ multiplex PCR assay. Entries here come from immuneACCESS through TCRdb and include only in-frame sequences with V and J called. Some clones fail to appear in such tables; in the studies checked, an unresolved V gene covers under half of the shortfall, and the cause of the remainder is unknown. For this sample there are tens of thousands of clones; over 75% appear just once. The ten largest account for about 7.3% of the sample. Sequencing used peripheral blood. The receptors were sampled from a man aged 45-65 years with acute or convalescent COVID-19.

About this clone itself: Other DNA variants within this sample encode the same CDR3. The V and J genes are TRBV7-7 and TRBJ1-1; D unresolved. The germline CDR1 and CDR2 sequences are SSHAT and FNYEAQ (reference sequence). Trimming took 2 bases from V and 1 from J, leaving 5 bases between them. This CDR3 is built from 13 residues. CDR3 bases: TGTGCCAGCAGCTTATCCCAGAACACTGAAGCTTTCTTT. It encodes CASSLSQNTEAFF. The whole variable domain, remainder taken from reference TRBV7-7 and TRBJ1-1, is GAGVSQSPRYKVTKRGQDVTLRCDPISSHATLYWYQQALGQGPEFLTYFNYEAQPDKSGLPSDRFSAERPEGSISTLTIQRTEQRDSAMYRCASSLSQNTEAFFGQGTRLTVV.

The V and J genes are TRBV7-3 and TRBJ2-3, with 8 bases lining up with TRBD1. Germline lookup yields CDR1 SGHTA and CDR2 FQGTGA. V shed 5 bases and J 1 base; nucleotides not matched to a gene: 8. The CDR3 is made up of 16 amino acids. DNA of the CDR3: TGTGCCAGCAGCCTCGGACAGGGTCTGGGCACAGATACGCAGTATTTT. Translated, it gives CASSLGQGLGTDTQYF.

The chain is built from TRBV5-4 and TRBJ2-7; the match to TRBD2 covers 13 bases. The CDR3 has 15 residues. J was trimmed by 6 bases and V by 0 bases; bases with no gene match: 3. Germline assignment: CDR1 SGHNT and CDR2 YYREEE (reference sequence). The CDR3 sequence: CASSLELAGGPEQYF. As DNA, the CDR3 is TGTGCCAGCAGCTTGGAACTAGCGGGGGGGCCCGAGCAGTACTTC.

The V gene is TRBV6-5, the J gene TRBJ2-1, with TRBD1 matching 9 bases. The V gene's germline CDR1 is MNHEY and CDR2 SVGAGI. Unmatched junction bases numbered 4, after V lost 2 bases and J lost 2 bases. The CDR3 covers 16 residues. CDR3 region: CASSYRTGEAYNEQFF. The CDR3 coding sequence is TGTGCCAGCAGTTACAGGACAGGGGAGGCCTACAATGAGCAGTTCTTC.

The chain links TRBV14 to TRBJ2-7; TRBD2 is a possible D gene (5 bases). The CDR3 is made up of 17 amino acids. Trimming removed 0 bases at V and 0 bases at J, with 15 bases between. The V gene's germline CDR1 is SGHDN and CDR2 FVKESK. The CDR3 sequence: CASSQEEGPWTSYEQYF. The CDR3, as DNA: TGTGCCAGCAGCCAAGAAGAGGGCCCCTGGACCTCCTACGAGCAGTACTTC.